A selection of T cell receptor beta chains follows, all from one sample in a study of cytomegalovirus exposure and HLA in healthy donors. Assay: immunoSEQ multiplex PCR; the TCRdb copy retains only in-frame clones and omits some. The sample shows about 190,000 clones, around 75% of them seen only once. Specimen: PBMCs. These receptors originate from a man in his forties in good health and CMV-seropositive. The CDR3 runs from the conserved cysteine through the conserved F or W. The D gene is left open where the match is weak. Size is omitted from some rows. Given values are once, few, many or a class for expanded clones.

clone_size: -
j_call: TRBJ1-3
v_call: TRBV5-1
d_call: -
cdr3_length: 15
cdr3_nt: TGCGCCAGCAGCGCGGCGGGGGTAGCTGGAAACACCATATATTTT
cdr3_aa: CASSAAGVAGNTIYF

clone_size: -
j_call: TRBJ2-5
v_call: TRBV9
d_call: -
cdr3_length: 14
cdr3_nt: TGTGCCAGCAGCGCCGAGGGGGAATGGGAGACCCAGTACTTC
cdr3_aa: CASSAEGEWETQYF

clone_size: -
j_call: TRBJ2-1
v_call: TRBV2
d_call: TRBD2
cdr3_length: 16
cdr3_nt: TGTGCCAGCAGTCTAGGGACTAGCGGGGGGGCGGCTGAGCAGTTCTTC
cdr3_aa: CASSLGTSGGAAEQFF

clone_size: once
j_call: TRBJ1-5
v_call: TRBV18
d_call: -
cdr3_length: 15
cdr3_nt: TGTGCCAGCTCGCCGACAGCGACGGGCAATCAGCCCCAGCATTTT
cdr3_aa: CASSPTATGNQPQHF

clone_size: -
j_call: TRBJ2-5
v_call: TRBV18
d_call: TRBD2
cdr3_length: 15
cdr3_nt: TGTGCCAGCTCACCCCAAGCGGGGGAACAAGAGACCCAGTACTTC
cdr3_aa: CASSPQAGEQETQYF

clone_size: -
j_call: TRBJ2-4
v_call: TRBV4-1
d_call: TRBD2
cdr3_length: 16
cdr3_nt: TGCGCCAGCAGCCAAGGGATCGGGGGGGGAGGGGACATTCAGTACTTC
cdr3_aa: CASSQGIGGGGDIQYF

clone_size: -
j_call: TRBJ2-4
v_call: TRBV27
d_call: TRBD1
cdr3_length: 13
cdr3_nt: TGTGCCAGCAGTCGACAGGGCCAAAACATTCAGTACTTC
cdr3_aa: CASSRQGQNIQYF

clone_size: -
j_call: TRBJ2-7
v_call: TRBV5-6
d_call: TRBD2
cdr3_length: 14
cdr3_nt: TGTGCCAGCAGCTTCCGCGGGGGGCCAGGCGAGCAGTACTTC
cdr3_aa: CASSFRGGPGEQYF

clone_size: -
j_call: TRBJ2-3
v_call: TRBV28
d_call: -
cdr3_length: 12
cdr3_nt: TGTGCCAGCAGTGAGGGAAGTGATACGCAGTATTTT
cdr3_aa: CASSEGSDTQYF

clone_size: -
j_call: TRBJ1-4
v_call: TRBV7-6
d_call: -
cdr3_length: 13
cdr3_nt: TGTGCCAGCAGCTTAGCGCGGGGGGAGAGACTGTTTTTT
cdr3_aa: CASSLARGERLFF

clone_size: few
j_call: TRBJ2-4
v_call: TRBV2
d_call: -
cdr3_length: 14
cdr3_nt: TGTGCCAGCGGGCGAGGGGGGGGTATAGACATTCAGTACTTC
cdr3_aa: CASGRGGGIDIQYF

clone_size: -
j_call: TRBJ2-7
v_call: TRBV30
d_call: -
cdr3_length: 14
cdr3_nt: TGTGCCTGGAGTAACCCGGGACTTTCCTACGAGCAGTACTTC
cdr3_aa: CAWSNPGLSYEQYF

clone_size: -
j_call: TRBJ2-7
v_call: TRBV7-6
d_call: TRBD1
cdr3_length: 14
cdr3_nt: TGTGCCAGCAGCCCAGACAGGGGGGCGCACGAGCAGTACTTC
cdr3_aa: CASSPDRGAHEQYF

clone_size: -
j_call: TRBJ1-1
v_call: TRBV19
d_call: -
cdr3_length: 12
cdr3_nt: TGTGCCAGTAGTCTCCCGACACTTGAAGCTTTCTTT
cdr3_aa: CASSLPTLEAFF

clone_size: -
j_call: TRBJ2-2
v_call: TRBV7-9
d_call: -
cdr3_length: 19
cdr3_nt: TGTGCCAGCAGGGGGGGGCAGGGCGCGTTTCGATCGAACACCGGGGAGCTGTTTTTT
cdr3_aa: CASRGGQGAFRSNTGELFF

clone_size: few
j_call: TRBJ2-1
v_call: TRBV6-5
d_call: TRBD2
cdr3_length: 15
cdr3_nt: TGTGCCAGCAGTTCCACTAGCGGGGGCTACAATGAGCAGTTCTTC
cdr3_aa: CASSSTSGGYNEQFF

clone_size: -
j_call: TRBJ1-5
v_call: TRBV27
d_call: -
cdr3_length: 14
cdr3_nt: TGTGCCAGCAGTTTATCATCCACAGTACAGCCCCAGCATTTT
cdr3_aa: CASSLSSTVQPQHF

clone_size: -
j_call: TRBJ2-2
v_call: TRBV19
d_call: TRBD1
cdr3_length: 14
cdr3_nt: TGTGCCAGTAGTTCGAGGACAGGCCTCGGGGAGCTGTTTTTT
cdr3_aa: CASSSRTGLGELFF

clone_size: once
j_call: TRBJ1-1
v_call: TRBV9
d_call: -
cdr3_length: 15
cdr3_nt: TGTGCCAGCAGCGAGCCCCAGGGAATGAACACTGAAGCTTTCTTT
cdr3_aa: CASSEPQGMNTEAFF

clone_size: -
j_call: TRBJ2-1
v_call: TRBV7-2
d_call: TRBD1
cdr3_length: 13
cdr3_nt: TGTGCCAGCAGCTCCCGACAGGGAGATGAGCAGTTCTTC
cdr3_aa: CASSSRQGDEQFF

clone_size: -
j_call: TRBJ1-2
v_call: TRBV9
d_call: -
cdr3_length: 13
cdr3_nt: TGTGCCAGCAGCGTAGGCGGAAACTATGGCTACACCTTC
cdr3_aa: CASSVGGNYGYTF

clone_size: once
j_call: TRBJ2-7
v_call: TRBV10-3
d_call: -
cdr3_length: 14
cdr3_nt: TGTGCCATCAGAGAGACAGTCCTCCCCTACGAGCAGTACTTC
cdr3_aa: CAIRETVLPYEQYF

clone_size: once
j_call: TRBJ1-1
v_call: TRBV27
d_call: TRBD1
cdr3_length: 12
cdr3_nt: TGTGCCAGCAGTAATGCCCCGGACAGGGCTTTCTTT
cdr3_aa: CASSNAPDRAFF

clone_size: -
j_call: TRBJ2-2
v_call: TRBV9
d_call: -
cdr3_length: 14
cdr3_nt: TGTGCCAGCAGCCCCGGGTACGGAACCGGGGAGCTGTTTTTT
cdr3_aa: CASSPGYGTGELFF

clone_size: -
j_call: TRBJ1-4
v_call: TRBV29-1
d_call: -
cdr3_length: 12
cdr3_nt: TGCAGCGTTGAGCCTGCAGGGGAAAAACTGTTTTTT
cdr3_aa: CSVEPAGEKLFF

clone_size: -
j_call: TRBJ1-5
v_call: TRBV30
d_call: TRBD1
cdr3_length: 14
cdr3_nt: TGTGCCTGGAGTGGACAGGGTTGGGGGCAGCCCCAGCATTTT
cdr3_aa: CAWSGQGWGQPQHF

clone_size: -
j_call: TRBJ2-3
v_call: TRBV6-6
d_call: -
cdr3_length: 14
cdr3_nt: TGTGCCAGCAGTCCGGACATTATGATAGATACGCAGTATTTT
cdr3_aa: CASSPDIMIDTQYF

clone_size: -
j_call: TRBJ1-1
v_call: TRBV5-6
d_call: TRBD1
cdr3_length: 19
cdr3_nt: TGTGCCAGCAGCGTGAGGTACGTGACAGGGGAGCGCGGCGACACTGAAGCTTTCTTT
cdr3_aa: CASSVRYVTGERGDTEAFF

clone_size: once
j_call: TRBJ1-2
v_call: TRBV14
d_call: TRBD1
cdr3_length: 17
cdr3_nt: TGTGCCAGCAGCCAAGATCCCAGGGGGCGCGTTAGCTATGGCTACACCTTC
cdr3_aa: CASSQDPRGRVSYGYTF

clone_size: -
j_call: TRBJ2-7
v_call: TRBV5-6
d_call: -
cdr3_length: 14
cdr3_nt: TGTGCCAGCAGCTTGCCAGGCAGGGCCTACGAGCAGTACTTC
cdr3_aa: CASSLPGRAYEQYF

clone_size: -
j_call: TRBJ2-7
v_call: TRBV7-2
d_call: -
cdr3_length: 13
cdr3_nt: TGTGCCAGCAGCCCACTTACCTCTAGCGAGCAGTACTTC
cdr3_aa: CASSPLTSSEQYF

clone_size: few
j_call: TRBJ2-1
v_call: TRBV27
d_call: -
cdr3_length: 17
cdr3_nt: TGTGCCAGCAGTTTATCAGCCGGCGGAAGCCTGCGGCCTGAGCAGTTCTTC
cdr3_aa: CASSLSAGGSLRPEQFF

clone_size: -
j_call: TRBJ1-1
v_call: TRBV5-1
d_call: TRBD1
cdr3_length: 14
cdr3_nt: TGCGCCAGCAGCCCAGGGACAGGGAACACTGAAGCTTTCTTT
cdr3_aa: CASSPGTGNTEAFF

clone_size: -
j_call: TRBJ1-1
v_call: TRBV4-3
d_call: TRBD1
cdr3_length: 15
cdr3_nt: TGCGCCAGCAGCCTTGTTGGACAGGGGAACACTGAAGCTTTCTTT
cdr3_aa: CASSLVGQGNTEAFF

clone_size: few
j_call: TRBJ1-2
v_call: TRBV19
d_call: -
cdr3_length: 12
cdr3_nt: TGTGCCAGTAGTCCAGGGGTTGATGGCTACACCTTC
cdr3_aa: CASSPGVDGYTF

clone_size: -
j_call: TRBJ2-7
v_call: TRBV5-1
d_call: -
cdr3_length: 15
cdr3_nt: TGCGCCAGCAGCTTGGGGAGGGGTCCAACCTACGAGCAGTACTTC
cdr3_aa: CASSLGRGPTYEQYF

clone_size: -
j_call: TRBJ2-1
v_call: TRBV27
d_call: -
cdr3_length: 15
cdr3_nt: TGTGCCAGCAGACAGGGGGGCGGGGGGGCCGCTGAGCAGTTCTTC
cdr3_aa: CASRQGGGGAAEQFF

clone_size: -
j_call: TRBJ2-2
v_call: TRBV5-4
d_call: -
cdr3_length: 16
cdr3_nt: TGTGCCAGCAGCGTAGGGGGGGGAAGAAACACCGGGGAGCTGTTTTTT
cdr3_aa: CASSVGGGRNTGELFF

clone_size: -
j_call: TRBJ2-3
v_call: TRBV5-4
d_call: TRBD2
cdr3_length: 18
cdr3_nt: TGTGCCAGCAGCTCTGGCGGGGGGGCCCCCTTTAGCACAGATACGCAGTATTTT
cdr3_aa: CASSSGGGAPFSTDTQYF

clone_size: -
j_call: TRBJ2-1
v_call: TRBV20-1
d_call: -
cdr3_length: 10
cdr3_nt: TGCAGTGCTTCAGACAATGAGCAGTTCTTC
cdr3_aa: CSASDNEQFF

clone_size: -
j_call: TRBJ2-5
v_call: TRBV30
d_call: TRBD2
cdr3_length: 12
cdr3_nt: TGTGCCTGGGCCGGGGGGGCAGAGACCCAGTACTTC
cdr3_aa: CAWAGGAETQYF